The present T cell receptor beta chain was sequenced within a study of T-cell memory formation after mild COVID-19 (dated by TCRdb to 2020 to 2023). Some background on the complete study: Most TCR sequence clusters were specific to one of the two donors. T-cell clones expanding and contracting after mild COVID-19 in two donors were tracked by longitudinal TCRalpha and TCRbeta repertoire sequencing. The cohort comprised two young, previously healthy adult volunteers, one female and one male. Study-level results and caveats: SARS-CoV-2 specificity was not confirmed for the second-wave clones peaking on day 37. Contracting CD4+ clones were located mainly in the CM and EM memory subsets, whereas CD8+ clones were found to be enriched in EMRA. The detection of some responding clones in pre-infection memory suggests that pre-existing cross-reactive memory T cells joined the SARS-CoV-2 response. Clones that contracted from day 15 to 85 showed balanced CD4/CD8 phenotypes, whereas a second wave of clones that expanded from day 15 to 37 leaned towards CD4+. Only a couple of mild cases were covered in the study, and larger cohorts including severe cases with pre-infection samples were considered necessary.

Based on the germline V gene, the CDR1 and CDR2 sequences are SGHRS and YFSETQ. V and J are truncated by 1 base and 7 bases respectively, leaving an intervening sequence of 15 bases. The CDR3 runs 15 amino acids, cysteine and phenylalanine included. The read is trimmed to its CDR3 DNA, 45 bases read in frame from base 1. This clonotype was observed at least ten times. Its cognate antigen has yet to be identified. No base quality values were provided; no much bigger clone lies one nucleotide off. The sequencing machine was an Illumina NovaSeq 6000. TCRalpha and TCRbeta cDNA libraries were constructed by 5'RACE with constant-segment primers, with sample barcodes and unique molecular identifiers being introduced. Trizol reagent was used to extract RNA from every sample. Amplification of the libraries took two PCR steps, and the second step added a second sample barcode plus Illumina TruSeq adapters. Libraries were sequenced on an Illumina NovaSeq with 2 x 150 bp paired-end reads. The study's processing was this. Demultiplexing of reads and collapsing into UMI-guided consensus sequences were performed with migec v1.2.7. Using mixcr v2.1.11, UMI consensuses were aligned to TRA and TRB V and J templates and then assembled into clonotypes. A clonotype was counted as expanded or contracted only if both edgeR and NoisET called the change significant, with noise models trained on biological replicates. For edgeR calls, the thresholds were a false discovery rate-adjusted p below 0.01 and a log2 fold-change of 1. As an exploratory analysis of dynamics, PCA with hierarchical clustering was applied to max-normalized trajectories of the 1000 most abundant clonotypes. The CD4 or CD8 phenotype of responding clones was assigned using the separately sequenced CD4+ and CD8+ repertoires. TCRdb passed the public sequencing reads through fastp at Q25 and MiXCR, retaining productive beta sequences. Rows are unified per CDR3 protein, each entry keeping the most common DNA and genes. These V and J calls rely on TCRdb rather than the paper's analysis. Here the sample has approximately 300,000 distinct CDR3 sequences; around 15% occur a single time. The ten most abundant clones make up under 25% of the sample.

PBMCs were isolated by Ficoll-Paque density gradient centrifugation. Material for sequencing was PBMCs or a T cell subset sorted from them (not recorded which). The sequence was obtained from a man aged 18 to 30 who had mild COVID-19 (a few samples of this study predate the infection). The sample titles of this study are shuffled in the database, so cell type and time point are left out; the donor was told from shared clones. The chain uses TRBV5-1 and TRBJ2-4; TRBD2 is perhaps the D gene, given 7 matching bases. The nucleotide sequence is TGCGCCAGCAGCTTGAGCCCCGAGGGGGGGAACATTCAGTACTTC. Its translation is CASSLSPEGGNIQYF.